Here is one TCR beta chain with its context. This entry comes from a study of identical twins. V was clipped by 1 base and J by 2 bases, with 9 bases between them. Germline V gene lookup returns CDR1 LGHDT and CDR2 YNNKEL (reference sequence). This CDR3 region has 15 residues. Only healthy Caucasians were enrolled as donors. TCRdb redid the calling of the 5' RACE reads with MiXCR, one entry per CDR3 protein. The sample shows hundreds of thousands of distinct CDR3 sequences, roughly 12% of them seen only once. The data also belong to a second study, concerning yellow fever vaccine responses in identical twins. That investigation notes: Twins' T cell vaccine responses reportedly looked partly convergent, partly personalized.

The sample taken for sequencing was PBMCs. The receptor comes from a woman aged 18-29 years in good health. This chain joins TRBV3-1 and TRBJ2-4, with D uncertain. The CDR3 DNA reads TGTGCCAGCAGCCAAGCACGGGTCCCCAAAAACATTCAGTACTTC. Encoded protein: CASSQARVPKNIQYF.